This record concerns one T cell receptor beta chain sequence. The antigen remains undetermined. In the authors' workflow: ImmunoSEQ output lacked quality scores and full-length reads, limiting matched filtering. Clones were sequenced by immunoSEQ multiplex PCR, and TCRdb holds only the in-frame ones, with some missing. That table furnishes V, J and clone size, whereas the DNA furnished D and trimming. The sample shows about 2.4 million clones, 90% to 95% of them seen only once. CD4+ cells underwent separation, giving CD45RA+ naive and CD45RA-negative memory subsets. This sample is drawn from a study of shared clonotypes between healthy human individuals. As for the study in general: The donors, a couple of women and a few men, were aged 18 to 49. Regarding the study as a whole: Larger estimated richness was generally recorded for naive subsets relative to memory subsets.

The V end was cut by 7 bases, the J end by 6 bases, with 18 bases between. CDR1 SGHTA and CDR2 FQGNSA come from the germline V gene. The CDR3 has 14 amino acids. Specimen: naive CD4+ T cells from PBMCs. Subset given: CD45RA+ positively selected. V and J are TRBV7-2 and TRBJ1-1; the D gene is possibly TRBD1 (6 bases). This TCR derives from a man between 18 and 35 years old in good health. Some clones in this sample may be carry-over from other donors' samples. For the CDR3, the DNA is TGTGCCAGCACTCAGGGGCCACAGGTATCTGAAGCTTTCTTT. It specifies CASTQGPQVSEAFF.